This T cell receptor (beta chain) came from a study of blood T cells in healthy people across ages. General study findings and limits: Age advanced and TCR beta diversity per million T cells fell, roughly linearly. Naive and antigen-experienced cells could not be conclusively compared, given unsorted PBMCs. Naive T cell percentage showed a strong correlation with TCR beta diversity.

Then a second PCR, running about 6 to 12 cycles, was carried out with a sample-barcoded 5' primer and a J-beta primer mix. TCRdb used MiXCR to reprocess the 5' RACE reads, holding one entry per CDR3 protein. Of 600,000 to 850,000 distinct CDR3 sequences in the sample, 40% to 45% are singletons; the top ten hold around a fifth. In its sample, this clonotype was seen a few times. What it recognizes is unknown. The germline V gene encodes CDR1 MNHEY and CDR2 SMNVEV (reference sequence). V shed 4 bases and J shed 0 bases, with 16 bases lying between them. The CDR3 covers 16 residues. This clonotype originated in a woman in her sixties in good health. The V and J genes are TRBV27 and TRBJ2-7; D gene ambiguous. The source material was blood. The CDR3: CASSSSTRRSSYEQYF. The DNA of the CDR3 is TGTGCCAGCAGTTCGTCGACTCGCCGAAGCTCCTACGAGCAGTACTTC.